This T cell receptor beta chain appears in the sequencing data of a study of T cell clonality in common variable immunodeficiency. Germline CDR1 LNHDA, CDR2 SQIVND (reference sequence). CDR3 length equals 20 residues. Trimming left V 5 bases short and J 0 bases short, with 28 bases between. In this sample, this clone turned up a few times. Its target is not known. Coverage ceases 3 residues before the CDR3 finishes, and the germline J gene fills in the end. Only in-frame clones appear in the TCRdb table, and some are missing; sequencing was by immunoSEQ multiplex PCR. There are 25,000 to 35,000 clones in the sample, none observed a single time. Reduced serum IgG, IgA and/or IgM plus specific antibody deficiency defined CVID. Of CVID subjects, more than twelve were female and approximately 31 male, mean age about 40. Study-wide points: CVID subjects showed higher TCRbeta clonality than healthy controls. Fewer deletions and N-nucleotide insertions were reportedly seen in common variable immunodeficiency TCR beta sequences.

The V gene is TRBV19, the J gene TRBJ1-1; TRBD1 might be the D (6 bases). Sequencing was done on a sample of peripheral blood mononuclear cells. This sequence was found in a human donor with common variable immunodeficiency. The covered CDR3 bases are TGTGCCAGTAGTCCTAATAGGGGGGGGGCGCACACATACCTGAACACTGAA. Translation gives CASSPNRGGAHTYLNTE. The entire CDR3 sequence reads CASSPNRGGAHTYLNTEAFF.